Shown below are 24 T cell receptor beta chains from a single sample sequenced in a study of cytomegalovirus exposure and HLA in healthy donors. 13 Jbeta primers and 60 Vbeta primers were used for the PCR. Using immunoSEQ multiplex PCR, the repertoire was profiled, and TCRdb retains in-frame clones only, with some absent. The table lists roughly 190,000 clones, roughly four fifths of them singletons. The source material was PBMCs. The receptor source for this set is a woman aged 25 to 39 in good health and CMV-seropositive.

The rearrangement links TRBV5-1 to TRBJ2-1, with 8 bases that match TRBD2. The V gene end was trimmed by 0 bases and the J gene end by 8 bases; junction bases not matched to a gene: 7. Germline loops: CDR1 SGHRS, CDR2 YFSETQ. This CDR3 is 15 amino acids long. This CDR3 is CASSLAQRELDEQFF. The CDR3 bases are TGCGCCAGCAGCTTGGCGCAGCGGGAGCTGGATGAGCAGTTCTTC.

V is TRBV28 and J is TRBJ1-1; TRBD1 agrees at 7 bases. The CDR3 runs to 14 residues. Germline V CDR1 and CDR2: MDHEN, SYDVKM. Trimming at V came to 6 bases and at J to 0 bases, leaving 4 bases not matched to a gene. Here the CDR3 DNA reads TGTGCCAGCAGGTCCGACAGGGTGAACACTGAAGCTTTCTTT. Residues: CASRSDRVNTEAFF. The variable domain in full, completed from reference TRBV28 and TRBJ1-1, reads DVKVTQSSRYLVKRTGEKVFLECVQDMDHENMFWYRQDPGLGLRLIYFSYDVKMKEKGDIPEGYSVSREKKERFSLILESASTNQTSMYLCASRSDRVNTEAFFGQGTRLTVV.

This clone was seen a single time. The chain couples TRBV2 to TRBJ2-7; TRBD2 matches at 9 bases. The germline V gene encodes CDR1 SNHLY and CDR2 FYNNEI. The CDR3 sequence is 15 residues long. The J segment lost 4 bases and the V segment lost 7 bases, leaving 11 bases of the junction unmatched. This CDR3 is CASIAGGPGRYEQYF. CDR3 in DNA: TGTGCCAGCATCGCGGGAGGGCCGGGTCGATACGAGCAGTACTTC.

The V call is TRBV12-2, the J call TRBJ1-2. TRBV12-2 counts as a pseudogene. This CDR3 has 14 residues. CDR3 sequence: CASRFGAAGGGHTF. In DNA, the CDR3 is TGTGCAAGTCGCTTCGGGGCTGCGGGGGGCGGCCACACCTTC.

The chain carries TRBV9 and TRBJ2-1, with D possibly being TRBD2 (5 bases). The germline V and J ends were trimmed by 0 bases and 6 bases, with 10 bases remaining between them. Per germline, CDR1 SGDLS and CDR2 YYNGEE. The CDR3 is made up of 14 amino acids. CDR3 nucleotides: TGTGCCAGCAGCGTAGGCGGGCCCCGCAATGAGCAGTTCTTC. This encodes CASSVGGPRNEQFF. The full variable domain, completed using reference TRBV9 and TRBJ2-1, is DSGVTQTPKHLITATGQRVTLRCSPRSGDLSVYWYQQSLDQGLQFLIQYYNGEERAKGNILERFSAQQFPDLHSELNLSSLELGDSALYFCASSVGGPRNEQFFGPGTRLTVL.

The chain is built from TRBV27 and TRBJ2-7; 10 bases agree with TRBD2. V lost 6 bases, J lost 0 bases, and 17 bases stayed unmatched. This CDR3 has 19 residues. Per germline, CDR1 MNHEY and CDR2 SMNVEV (reference sequence). The CDR3, as DNA: TGTGCCAGCAGCCGCCTTGACCTGACTAGCGGGCGAATCTCCTACGAGCAGTACTTC. Its protein product is CASSRLDLTSGRISYEQYF.

This rearrangement joins TRBV19 to TRBJ2-2, with D unresolved. V was clipped by 1 base and J by 6 bases, with 9 bases between them. The CDR3 contains 14 residues. The germline CDR1 and CDR2 sequences are LNHDA and SQIVND (reference sequence). The CDR3 is CASSIGPDPGELFF. The CDR3 DNA reads as TGTGCCAGTAGTATAGGGCCTGATCCCGGGGAGCTGTTTTTT.

The J gene is TRBJ1-1, the V gene TRBV27, with 7 positions matching TRBD1. In germline, CDR1 is MNHEY, CDR2 SMNVEV (reference sequence). Trimming cost V 2 bases and J 5 bases; bases outside gene matches: 8. This CDR3 is 15 amino acids long. The DNA of the CDR3 is TGTGCCAGCAGTTTAAGTGGAGGGGGCTTGACTGAAGCTTTCTTT. Amino acid sequence: CASSLSGGGLTEAFF.

The chain couples TRBV5-1 to TRBJ2-5; D perhaps matches TRBD1 (6 bases). The CDR3 length is 14 residues. Trimming took off 7 bases at V and 4 bases at J, with 17 bases between the two ends. CDR1 is SGHRS, CDR2 YFSETQ, per germline. DNA of the CDR3: TGCGCCAGCGGTATCACAGGGACCTTAGAGACCCAGTACTTC. Its translation is CASGITGTLETQYF.

This clone was seen a handful of times. The chain has TRBV5-4 and TRBJ1-1, with D tentatively TRBD1 (5 bases). The germline V and J ends were trimmed by 9 bases and 2 bases, with 14 bases remaining between them. This CDR3 is 13 amino acids long. From germline, CDR1 is SGHNT and CDR2 YYREEE (reference sequence). CDR3 amino acids: CATRGRENTEAFF. In nucleotides, the CDR3 is TGTGCCACTCGCGGCAGGGAAAACACTGAAGCTTTCTTT.

The chain is built from TRBV27 and TRBJ1-5; D is uncertain. Deletions cut 6 bases from V and 4 bases from J, with 10 bases between. CDR1 MNHEY and CDR2 SMNVEV come from the germline V gene (reference sequence). CDR3 length: 13 residues. This CDR3 is CASSLSLNQPQHF. CDR3 coding DNA: TGTGCCAGCAGCCTTTCCCTTAATCAGCCCCAGCATTTT.

This clone has just one count. The chain uses TRBV14 and TRBJ2-5, with D perhaps TRBD2 (6 bases). This CDR3 spans 16 amino acids. Germline V gene lookup returns CDR1 SGHDN and CDR2 FVKESK. The V gene lost 2 bases and the J gene lost 5 bases, with 18 bases spanning the gap. This CDR3 is CASSQTETGRYETQYF. Written as DNA, the CDR3 is TGTGCCAGCAGCCAAACAGAGACCGGGAGATATGAGACCCAGTACTTC.

The genes are TRBV2 and TRBJ1-2; tentative D call: TRBD1 (6 bases). The CDR3 runs to 15 residues. Trimming removed 4 bases from V and 8 bases from J, with 20 bases in between. Germline V lookup: CDR1 SNHLY, CDR2 FYNNEI. The CDR3 nucleotides are TGTGCCAGCAGTGGAGTAATCAGGGGTGGAGAAGGCTACACCTTC. It is translated as CASSGVIRGGEGYTF.

This rearrangement joins TRBV19 to TRBJ1-2; no clear D. Per the germline V gene, CDR1 is LNHDA and CDR2 is SQIVND (reference sequence). The ends were cut back, 5 bases at V and 4 bases at J, with 11 bases in the middle. The CDR3 is made up of 13 amino acids. CDR3 residues: CASSGQPIYGYTF. Written as DNA, the CDR3 is TGTGCCAGTAGTGGGCAGCCGATCTATGGCTACACCTTC.

This chain joins TRBV27 and TRBJ2-5; 10 bases align to TRBD1. This CDR3 contains 15 residues. V lost 6 bases, J lost 1 base, and 5 bases stayed unmatched. CDR1 and CDR2 from the germline V gene are MNHEY and SMNVEV (reference sequence). The CDR3 DNA reads as TGTGCCAGCAGCCCCAGGGACAGGGGCCAAGAGACCCAGTACTTC. This translates into CASSPRDRGQETQYF.

The chain combines TRBV5-1 with TRBJ1-1; D perhaps matches TRBD1 (5 bases). This CDR3 comprises 12 residues. Trimming pared 0 bases from V and 8 bases from J, leaving 8 bases between. The germline CDR1 and CDR2 sequences are SGHRS and YFSETQ. The CDR3 DNA reads as TGCGCCAGCAGCTTGGTAGGGGTGGAAGCTTTCTTT. Translated: CASSLVGVEAFF.

V and J are TRBV28 and TRBJ1-1; possibly TRBD1 for D (5 bases). V shed 2 bases and J shed 10 bases, with 11 bases lying between them. The CDR3 length is 12 residues. Germline CDR1 is MDHEN and CDR2 is SYDVKM. Here the CDR3 DNA reads TGTGCCAGCAGTTTAGTCGGAGGGGCAGCTTTCTTT. Translated: CASSLVGGAAFF.

The genes are TRBV27 and TRBJ2-7; 7 bases are shared with TRBD2. The CDR3 extends over 16 amino acids. The germline V gene encodes CDR1 MNHEY and CDR2 SMNVEV (reference sequence). The J segment lost 1 base and the V segment lost 6 bases, leaving 12 bases of the junction unmatched. The DNA of the CDR3 is TGTGCCAGCAGGCTAGCGGCACTGGGGCTATCCTACGAGCAGTACTTC. Translated, it gives CASRLAALGLSYEQYF.

This clone was seen a few times. The chain carries TRBV15 and TRBJ2-1; D is perhaps TRBD1 (7 bases). Germline CDR1 LNHNV, CDR2 YYDKDF (reference sequence). V lost 6 bases and J lost 2, with 17 bases in between. CDR3 size: 16 residues. For the CDR3, the DNA is TGTGCCACCAGGAAACGGCAGGGGGAGGCCTACAATGAGCAGTTCTTC. It encodes CATRKRQGEAYNEQFF. Full variable domain (rest looked up from reference TRBV15 and TRBJ2-1): DAMVIQNPRYQVTQFGKPVTLSCSQTLNHNVMYWYQQKSSQAPKLLFHYYDKDFNNEADTPDNFQSRRPNTSFCFLDIRSPGLGDTAMYLCATRKRQGEAYNEQFFGPGTRLTVL.

This chain joins TRBV4-1 and TRBJ1-4; possible D gene TRBD1, 5 bases. The CDR3 is 16 residues long. CDR1 is MGHRA, CDR2 YSYEKL, per germline. V was trimmed by 3 bases and J by 2 bases, leaving 13 bases between them. The CDR3 region is CASSHLSGRTNEKLFF. CDR3 sequence (DNA): TGCGCCAGCAGCCACCTATCAGGGAGGACTAATGAAAAACTGTTTTTT.

The rearrangement uses TRBV6-5 and TRBJ2-3; perhaps TRBD2 as D (6 bases). Germline assignment: CDR1 MNHEY and CDR2 SVGAGI. Trimming cost V 5 bases and J 9 bases, with 18 bases left between them. The CDR3 is 14 residues long. CDR3 in amino acids: CASSLTRGGETQYF. CDR3 bases: TGTGCCAGCAGTCTCACAAGGGGAGGTGAAACGCAGTATTTT.

This clone was counted between two and nine times. The chain is built from TRBV15 and TRBJ2-1; maybe TRBD1 (5 bases). This CDR3 is built from 14 residues. Trimming stripped 7 bases from V and 2 bases from J, with 12 bases between. Germline CDR1 LNHNV, CDR2 YYDKDF (reference sequence). The CDR3 sequence: CATNKKTAYNEQFF. The CDR3 DNA reads as TGTGCCACCAACAAGAAGACAGCCTACAATGAGCAGTTCTTC.

The J gene is TRBJ2-7, the V gene TRBV25-1; unclear D gene. The V end lost 3 bases, the J end lost 3 bases, and 6 bases lay between the germline ends. CDR3 length: 12 amino acids. Per the germline V gene, CDR1 is MGHDK and CDR2 is SYGVNS. Written as DNA, the CDR3 is TGTGCCAGCAGTGATACCTACTACGAGCAGTACTTC. Its protein product is CASSDTYYEQYF.

This clone was found once. The chain uses TRBV27 and TRBJ1-4; tentatively, D is TRBD1 (6 bases). CDR1 is MNHEY, CDR2 SMNVEV, per germline (reference sequence). The CDR3 contains 16 residues. V was clipped by 4 bases and J by 2 bases, with 14 bases between them. CDR3 in amino acids: CASSSDRLGTNEKLFF. The CDR3, as DNA: TGTGCCAGCAGTTCAGACAGGCTTGGGACTAATGAAAAACTGTTTTTT. Complete variable domain (other parts from reference TRBV27 and TRBJ1-4): EAQVTQNPRYLITVTGKKLTVTCSQNMNHEYMSWYRQDPGLGLRQIYYSMNVEVTDKGDVPEGYKVSRKEKRNFPLILESPSPNQTSLYFCASSSDRLGTNEKLFFGSGTQLSVL.